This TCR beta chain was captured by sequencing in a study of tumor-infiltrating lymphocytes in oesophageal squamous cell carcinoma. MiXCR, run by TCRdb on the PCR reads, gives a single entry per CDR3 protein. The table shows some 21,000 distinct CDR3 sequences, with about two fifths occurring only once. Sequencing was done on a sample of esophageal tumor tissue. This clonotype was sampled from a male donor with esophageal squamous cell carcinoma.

For the CDR3, the DNA is TGTGCCAGCAGGCGGGGGGCGGGAGGGCCTAATGAGCAGTTCTTC. Translation gives CASRRGAGGPNEQFF. The rearrangement links TRBV11-2 to TRBJ2-1; 9 nucleotides match TRBD2. CDR1 and CDR2 (germline): SGHAT, FQNNGV. With 6 bases clipped from V and 7 bases from J, the junction kept 10 bases outside the gene matches. The CDR3 contains 15 residues.